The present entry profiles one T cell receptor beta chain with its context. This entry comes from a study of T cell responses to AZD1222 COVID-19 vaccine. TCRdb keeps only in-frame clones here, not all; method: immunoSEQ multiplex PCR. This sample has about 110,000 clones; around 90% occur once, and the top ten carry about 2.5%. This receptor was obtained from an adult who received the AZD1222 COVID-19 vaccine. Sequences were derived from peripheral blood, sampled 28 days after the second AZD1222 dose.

CDR3 residues: CASSPRVNQPQHF. Written as DNA, the CDR3 is TGTGCCAGCAGCCCAAGGGTTAACCAGCCCCAGCATTTT. This chain uses TRBV7-2 with TRBJ1-5; no clear D gene. The germline gives CDR1 SGHTA, CDR2 FQGNSA. The V gene lost 5 bases and the J gene lost 7 bases, with 12 bases spanning the gap. The CDR3 runs 13 residues.